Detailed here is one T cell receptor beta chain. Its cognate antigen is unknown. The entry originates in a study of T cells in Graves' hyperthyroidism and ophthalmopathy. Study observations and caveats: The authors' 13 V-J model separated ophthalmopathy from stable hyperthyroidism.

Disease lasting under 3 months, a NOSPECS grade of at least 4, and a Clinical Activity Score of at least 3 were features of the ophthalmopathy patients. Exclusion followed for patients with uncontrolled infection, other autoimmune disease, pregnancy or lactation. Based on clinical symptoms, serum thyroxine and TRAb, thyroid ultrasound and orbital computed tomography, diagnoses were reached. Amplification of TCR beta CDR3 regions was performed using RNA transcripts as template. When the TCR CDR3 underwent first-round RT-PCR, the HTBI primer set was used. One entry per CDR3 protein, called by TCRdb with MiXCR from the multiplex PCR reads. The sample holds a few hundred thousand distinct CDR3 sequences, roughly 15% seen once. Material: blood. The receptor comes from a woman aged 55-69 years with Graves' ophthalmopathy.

Here the CDR3 DNA reads TGCGCCAGCAGCTTGGGCGTAGGTAGCGCAGATACGCAGTATTTT. This encodes CASSLGVGSADTQYF. The chain carries TRBV5-1 and TRBJ2-3; a possible D gene is TRBD2 (5 bases). V was pared by 0 bases and J by 4 bases, with 12 bases between. CDR1 is SGHRS and CDR2 is YFSETQ in the germline V gene. The CDR3 has 15 residues.